This T cell receptor (beta chain) appears in the sequencing data of a study of blood T cell repertoires in COVID-19. Overall study: The samples span acute and convalescent COVID-19 from the United States, Italy and Spain. T cells, B-cell-depleted T cells, or PBMCs provided the cDNA or gDNA that served as material.

Authors' methods: Nucleated cell counts were estimated from reference gene primer amplification. Sequencing was performed with immunoSEQ multiplex PCR; in TCRdb, only in-frame clones are kept and a portion is missing. V, J and clone size were drawn from that table, and D and trimming were deduced from the DNA. Among 200,000 to 300,000 clones, approximately 86% were seen once, and the ten largest hold around 5%. J was trimmed by 1 base and V by 1 base; bases with no gene match: 0. The germline V gene encodes CDR1 SQVTM and CDR2 ANQGSEA. The CDR3 totals 14 residues. What was sequenced was peripheral blood. V and J are TRBV29-1 and TRBJ1-1, with 10 bases identical to TRBD1. This clonotype was obtained from a woman aged 55-69 years with COVID-19, enrolled during active disease. The CDR3 DNA reads TGCAGCGTTGAAGGACAGGGGGCGAACACTGAAGCTTTCTTT. Translating it yields CSVEGQGANTEAFF.